This entry concerns a single T cell receptor beta chain. This entry comes from a study of blood T cell repertoires in COVID-19. Profiled with immunoSEQ multiplex PCR; TCRdb holds only in-frame clones, not every one. The table lists about 310,000 clones, roughly 91% of them singletons, with 1% in the top ten. CDR3 size: 15 residues. V shed 6 bases and J 0 bases; nucleotides not matched to a gene: 3. CDR1 and CDR2 (germline): MNHEY, SVGAGI. The sequencing input was peripheral blood. The chain is built from TRBV6-5 and TRBJ2-3; TRBD2 matches at 10 bases. This TCR came from a man aged 45 to 65 with active or convalescent COVID-19. CDR3 residues: CASRGLAASTDTQYF. The CDR3 DNA is TGTGCCAGCAGAGGACTAGCGGCTAGCACAGATACGCAGTATTTT.